The 24 T cell receptor beta chains presented below share a single source sample, sequenced in a study of chemoradiotherapy in HPV16-positive cancers (dated by TCRdb to between 2021 and 2024). The receptor library was made with the immunoSEQ multiplex PCR assay. The source is immuneACCESS, and TCRdb retained only in-frame sequences with V and J called. Part of the clones is not carried over; for the studies checked, unresolved V genes explain less than half of this, and the remainder is unexplained. Counted in this sample were roughly 15,000 clones; around 79% of them appeared once. The leading ten clones occupy roughly a tenth of the sample. Sample acquisition took place from a patient who underwent chemoradiotherapy. These receptors originate from a human donor with HPV-associated anogenital cancer.

The genes are TRBV11-1 and TRBJ2-4; TRBD2 matches 7 bases. The CDR3 is made up of 16 amino acids. CDR1 is SGHAT, CDR2 FQDESV, per germline (reference sequence). The junction had 7 bases not matched to a gene; V was cut back by 5 bases and J by 0 bases. The CDR3 region is CASSIPSGLAKNIQYF. Here the CDR3 DNA reads TGTGCCAGCAGCATCCCTAGCGGTCTAGCCAAAAACATTCAGTACTTC.

The chain combines TRBV10-3 with TRBJ2-1; 13 bases line up with TRBD2. The CDR3 extends over 17 amino acids. The V segment lost 5 bases and the J segment 3 bases; nucleotides outside the gene matches: 7. Germline CDR1 and CDR2: ENHRY and SYGVKD. The CDR3 DNA is TGTGCCATCAGTTACTCAGGGACTAGCGGGATCTACAATGAGCAGTTCTTC. Protein: CAISYSGTSGIYNEQFF.

The rearrangement uses TRBV2 and TRBJ2-5; D unresolved. The CDR3 has 14 amino acids. The germline CDR1 and CDR2 sequences are SNHLY and FYNNEI. V shed 6 bases and J shed 2 bases, with 13 bases lying between them. The CDR3 sequence is CASSGSLPQETQYF. The CDR3 bases are TGTGCCAGCAGCGGGTCCCTGCCGCAAGAGACCCAGTACTTC.

The chain has TRBV4-1 and TRBJ2-2, with 7 positions matching TRBD2. The trim removed 1 base at V and 1 base at J, leaving 3 bases unmatched. The CDR3 loop spans 16 amino acids. Germline CDR1 reads MGHRA; CDR2 reads YSYEKL. The CDR3 nucleotides read TGCGCCAGCAGCCAAGTTGGACTAGTGAACACCGGGGAGCTGTTTTTT. Encoded protein: CASSQVGLVNTGELFF.

The J gene is TRBJ1-4, the V gene TRBV5-3, with D possibly matching TRBD1 (6 bases). TRBV5-3 is assigned to the ORF class and has an uncertain function. V was shortened by 4 bases and J by 11 bases, with 18 bases between the two germline ends. The CDR3 consists of 14 residues. CDR3 loop: CARSPWTESCKLFF. The CDR3 coding sequence is TGTGCCAGAAGCCCCTGGACAGAGAGCTGCAAACTGTTTTTT.

The chain employs TRBV2 and TRBJ2-7; no definite D call. Trimming shortened V by 6 bases and J by 4 bases, and 7 bases separated the two germline ends. The CDR3 is 11 amino acids. Germline V gene sequence: CDR1 SNHLY, CDR2 FYNNEI. The CDR3 is CASRGAYEQYF. The CDR3 DNA reads as TGTGCCAGCAGAGGAGCATACGAGCAGTACTTC. Variable domain in full (rest from reference TRBV2 and TRBJ2-7): EPEVTQTPSHQVTQMGQEVILRCVPISNHLYFYWYRQILGQKVEFLVSFYNNEISEKSEIFDDQFSVERPDGSNFTLKIRSTKLEDSAMYFCASRGAYEQYFGPGTRLTVT.

The chain combines TRBV27 with TRBJ2-7; D perhaps matches TRBD1 (5 bases). This CDR3 comprises 12 residues. Trimming removed 4 bases from V and 3 bases from J, with 7 bases in between. The germline V gene has CDR1 MNHEY and CDR2 SMNVEV (reference sequence). CDR3 protein: CASSSTVYEQYF. CDR3 nucleotide sequence: TGTGCCAGCAGTTCGACAGTCTACGAGCAGTACTTC.

The rearrangement uses TRBV6-5 and TRBJ2-1; D call uncertain. From germline, CDR1 is MNHEY and CDR2 SVGAGI. The length of the CDR3 is 16 residues. The germline V and J ends were trimmed by 4 bases and 0 bases, with 13 bases remaining between them. CDR3 amino acids: CASSSKRPSSYNEQFF. CDR3 DNA: TGTGCCAGCAGTTCTAAGCGCCCCAGCTCCTACAATGAGCAGTTCTTC.

The chain uses TRBV27 and TRBJ2-1, with 8 bases identical to TRBD2. J lost 7 bases, V lost 2 bases, and 7 bases had no gene match. Germline V lookup: CDR1 MNHEY, CDR2 SMNVEV (reference sequence). This CDR3 has 15 residues. CDR3 residues: CASSLVAGGPNEQFF. CDR3 nucleotide sequence: TGTGCCAGCAGTTTAGTCGCGGGAGGACCGAATGAGCAGTTCTTC.

The chain carries TRBV10-1 and TRBJ2-1; 10 bases map to TRBD2. The CDR3 consists of 16 residues. The ends lost 2 bases at V and 9 bases at J; junction bases unmatched: 10. Germline CDR1 WNHNN, CDR2 SYGVQD (reference sequence). The CDR3, as DNA: TGCGCCAGCAGTGAGAGTCCAGCGGGAGGGCCCAGTGAGCAGTTCTTC. Translating gives CASSESPAGGPSEQFF.

This clone was observed a handful of times. The rearrangement links TRBV10-3 to TRBJ2-7; possible D gene TRBD2, 6 bases. CDR3 size: 15 residues. V lost 3 bases and J 3 bases, leaving 15 bases between the germline ends. Germline values: CDR1 ENHRY, CDR2 SYGVKD. The CDR3 loop reads CAISEGTPGVYEQYF. Written as DNA, the CDR3 is TGTGCCATCAGTGAAGGGACCCCGGGGGTCTACGAGCAGTACTTC.

With regard to this clone: One end of the junction is discordant with germline, which a read error may explain. The V call is TRBV6-4, the J call TRBJ2-7; perhaps TRBD1 as D (6 bases). CDR3 length: 14 residues. The germline gives CDR1 MRHNA, CDR2 SNTAGT. In DNA form, the CDR3 reads TGTGCCGGCAGTGACAGGCCACCGAGCTACGAGCAGTACTTC. Translating gives CAGSDRPPSYEQYF.

This chain links TRBV13 with TRBJ2-1, with TRBD1 as a possible D gene (6 bases). Trimming took off 5 bases at V and 5 bases at J, with 22 bases between the two ends. The CDR3 totals 17 residues. The V gene's germline CDR1 is PRHDT and CDR2 FYEKMQ (reference sequence). The CDR3 region has the DNA TGTGCCAGCAGCCAACCCCACCCGGGACAATGGGACAATGAGCAGTTCTTC. Its protein is CASSQPHPGQWDNEQFF. The full variable domain, in which reference TRBV13 and TRBJ2-1 provide the parts outside the CDR3, is AAGVIQSPRHLIKEKRETATLKCYPIPRHDTVYWYQQGPGQDPQFLISFYEKMQSDKGSIPDRFSAQQFSDYHSELNMSSLELGDSALYFCASSQPHPGQWDNEQFFGPGTRLTVL.

The rearrangement uses TRBV21-1 and TRBJ1-3. TRBV21-1 is an annotated pseudogene. CDR3 length: 15 amino acids. Written as DNA, the CDR3 is TGTGCCAGCAGGCCCGTCCTCGGCGGTGGAAACACCATATATTTT. It is translated as CASRPVLGGGNTIYF.

This sequence joins TRBV20-1 and TRBJ2-1; D not certain. This CDR3 is built from 11 residues. CDR1 is DFQATT and CDR2 is SNEGSKA in the germline V gene (reference sequence). The germline V and J ends were trimmed by 1 base and 3 bases, with 1 base remaining between them. The CDR3 here is CSARVYNEQFF. The CDR3 nucleotides read TGCAGTGCTAGAGTCTACAATGAGCAGTTCTTC.

This clone was recorded once. The chain has TRBV5-6 and TRBJ2-7; 8 nucleotides agree with TRBD2. V dropped 3 bases and J dropped 3; count of bases not matched to a gene: 2. Germline V CDR1 and CDR2: SGHDT, YYEEEE. The CDR3 spans 13 residues. CDR3 sequence: CASSWGTSYEQYF. CDR3 sequence (DNA): TGTGCCAGCAGCTGGGGGACTAGCTACGAGCAGTACTTC. Variable domain in full (rest from reference TRBV5-6 and TRBJ2-7): DAGVTQSPTHLIKTRGQQVTLRCSPKSGHDTVSWYQQALGQGPQFIFQYYEEEERQRGNFPDRFSGHQFPNYSSELNVNALLLGDSALYLCASSWGTSYEQYFGPGTRLTVT.

CDR3 DNA: TGTGCCAGCACAGACAGGGGACAGGGTAACCCCTACGAGCAGTACTTC. This encodes CASTDRGQGNPYEQYF. The rearrangement uses TRBV5-4 and TRBJ2-7; 9 bases line up with TRBD1. The junction had 12 bases not matched to a gene; V was cut back by 6 bases and J by 2 bases. CDR1 SGHNT and CDR2 YYREEE come from the germline V gene (reference sequence). This CDR3 is 16 amino acids long.

The chain recombines TRBV9 with TRBJ2-2; the D gene is possibly TRBD1 (5 bases). From germline, CDR1 is SGDLS and CDR2 YYNGEE. The V and J ends lost 0 bases and 2 bases respectively, with 11 bases between them. The length of the CDR3 is 16 residues. The CDR3 region has the DNA TGTGCCAGCAGCGTAGAGGGTAGGGGTAACACCGGGGAGCTGTTTTTT. The encoded protein is CASSVEGRGNTGELFF.

V gene TRBV11-2 combines with J gene TRBJ1-5; possible D gene TRBD1, 5 bases. Trimming left V 1 base short and J 3 bases short, with 10 bases between. Germline CDR1 and CDR2: SGHAT and FQNNGV. This CDR3 has 15 residues. CDR3 nucleotide sequence: TGTGCCAGCAGCTTAGTTCCAGGGATCAATCAGCCCCAGCATTTT. Translation gives CASSLVPGINQPQHF.

The chain links TRBV5-1 to TRBJ1-1; possibly TRBD1 for D (5 bases). Germline V gives CDR1 SGHRS, CDR2 YFSETQ. Deletions cut 1 base from V and 7 bases from J, with 17 bases between. The CDR3 has 15 residues. The CDR3 sequence is CASSLLGEAVDEAFF. CDR3 sequence (DNA): TGCGCCAGCAGCTTGTTAGGGGAAGCGGTTGATGAAGCTTTCTTT.

The rearrangement uses TRBV18 and TRBJ1-2; weak D call: TRBD1 (6 bases). Germline values: CDR1 KGHSH, CDR2 LQKENI. CDR3 length: 14 amino acids. V lost 2 bases, J lost 3 bases, and 10 bases lay in between. In DNA form, the CDR3 reads TGTGCCAGCTCACCAGGGGGCAGTGACTATGGCTACACCTTC. Translated: CASSPGGSDYGYTF.

This sequence joins TRBV11-3 and TRBJ2-5; 7 nucleotides match TRBD1. The junction had 2 bases not matched to a gene; V was cut back by 1 base and J by 0 bases. Per the germline V gene, CDR1 is SGHNT and CDR2 is YENEEA. The CDR3 loop spans 15 amino acids. The CDR3 spells CASSLGDSDQETQYF. CDR3 DNA: TGTGCCAGCAGCTTAGGGGACAGTGACCAAGAGACCCAGTACTTC.

This sequence joins TRBV27 and TRBJ1-3; no clear D. CDR3 length equals 16 residues. Trimming removed 3 bases from V and 2 bases from J, with 14 bases in between. Germline V lookup: CDR1 MNHEY, CDR2 SMNVEV (reference sequence). The CDR3 region is CASSLSIRVPGNTIYF. The CDR3 DNA is TGTGCCAGCAGTTTGTCTATAAGGGTCCCTGGAAACACCATATATTTT.

The chain carries TRBV18 and TRBJ1-2; 7 positions agree with TRBD1. J was trimmed by 6 bases and V by 0 bases; bases with no gene match: 7. The CDR3 totals 15 residues. Germline values: CDR1 KGHSH, CDR2 LQKENI. This chain's CDR3 is CASSPPTGRGNGYTF. For the CDR3, the DNA is TGTGCCAGCTCACCACCGACAGGGAGAGGAAATGGCTACACCTTC.